This TCR beta chain was recorded in a study of a mutant IDH1 vaccine in newly diagnosed glioma. Study at large: The patients were given eight vaccinations, one each in weeks 1, 3, 5, 7, 11, 15, 19 and 23. Vaccination started 4-6 weeks after radiotherapy alone, or with temozolomide cycles. Treated patients showed a male proportion of roughly 60%, a female proportion of around 40%, and a mean age of 40.4 years.

The method was immunoSEQ multiplex PCR; TCRdb's version includes in-frame clones alone and lacks a portion of them. The profile covers approximately 60,000 clones, with about nine tenths appearing a single time and about 4.6% taken by the ten largest. Concerning this clone: Its antigen is as yet unknown.

As to time point: week 5, during vaccination. Alongside topical imiquimod, each dose of vaccine comprised 300 ug of mutant IDH1 20-mer peptide. The clonotype was recovered from a woman in her thirties or forties with glioma. The input for sequencing was PBMCs, taken from a glioma patient whose treatment included an IDH1 peptide vaccine.

The CDR3: CASRAELGAGGYTF. The DNA of the CDR3 is TGTGCCAGCAGGGCCGAGTTGGGGGCAGGTGGCTACACCTTC. This sequence joins TRBV5-5 and TRBJ1-2; maybe TRBD1 (6 bases). This CDR3 region has 14 residues. Trimming left V 5 bases short and J 7 bases short, with 18 bases between. CDR1 is SGHKS and CDR2 is YYEKEE in the germline V gene (reference sequence). Supplemented by reference TRBV5-5 and TRBJ1-2, the full variable domain reads DAGVTQSPTHLIKTRGQQVTLRCSPISGHKSVSWYQQVLGQGPQFIFQYYEKEERGRGNFPDRFSARQFPNYSSELNVNALLLGDSALYLCASRAELGAGGYTFGSGTRLTVV.